The clone carrying this TCR beta chain was recorded many times. Primed by a sample-barcoded 5' primer and a J-beta primer mix, a second PCR proceeded for roughly 7 to 12 cycles. TCRdb re-called the 5' RACE reads with MiXCR, one entry per CDR3 protein. The sample has hundreds of thousands of distinct CDR3 sequences; 27% are singletons. This sample is drawn from a study of blood T cells in healthy people across ages. CDR1 is DFQATT, CDR2 SNEGSKA, per germline (reference sequence). The junction had 3 bases not matched to a gene; V was cut back by 4 bases and J by 6 bases. The length of the CDR3 is 14 residues. The same data also went into a second study, on T cells of mothers and their children.

Material: blood. The chain is built from TRBV20-1 and TRBJ2-3, with 14 nucleotides matching TRBD2. The clonotype was recovered from a boy aged 2 to 10 in good health. CDR3 coding DNA: TGCAGTGCTACGACTAGCGGGAGGGTCGATACGCAGTATTTT. It translates to CSATTSGRVDTQYF.